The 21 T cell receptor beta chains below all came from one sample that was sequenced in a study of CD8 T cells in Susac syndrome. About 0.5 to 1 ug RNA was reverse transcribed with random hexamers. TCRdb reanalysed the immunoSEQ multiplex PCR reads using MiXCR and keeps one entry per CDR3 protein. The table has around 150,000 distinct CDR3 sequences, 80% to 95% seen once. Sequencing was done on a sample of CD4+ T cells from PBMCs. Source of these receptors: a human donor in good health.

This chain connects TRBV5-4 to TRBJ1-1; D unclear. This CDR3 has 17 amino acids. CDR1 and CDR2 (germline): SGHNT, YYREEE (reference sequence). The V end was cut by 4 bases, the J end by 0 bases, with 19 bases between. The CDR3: CASSRGGPRSLNTEAFF. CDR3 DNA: TGTGCCAGCAGCCGGGGAGGGCCTAGATCCCTGAACACTGAAGCTTTCTTT.

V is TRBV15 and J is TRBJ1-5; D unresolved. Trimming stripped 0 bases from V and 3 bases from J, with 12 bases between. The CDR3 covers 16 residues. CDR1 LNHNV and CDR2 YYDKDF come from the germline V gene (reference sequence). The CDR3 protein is CATSRDERANNQPQHF. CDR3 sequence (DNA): TGTGCCACCAGCAGAGATGAACGGGCGAACAATCAGCCCCAGCATTTT.

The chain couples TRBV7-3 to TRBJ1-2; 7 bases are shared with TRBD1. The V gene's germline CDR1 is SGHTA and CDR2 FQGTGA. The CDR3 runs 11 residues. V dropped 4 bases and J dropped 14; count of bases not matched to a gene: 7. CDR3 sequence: CASSSGTVKTF. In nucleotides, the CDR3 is TGTGCCAGCAGCTCTGGGACAGTAAAGACCTTC.

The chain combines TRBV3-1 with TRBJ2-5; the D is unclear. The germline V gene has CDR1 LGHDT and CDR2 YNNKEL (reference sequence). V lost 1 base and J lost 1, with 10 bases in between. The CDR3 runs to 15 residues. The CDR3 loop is CASSQAEVSQETQYF. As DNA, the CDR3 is TGTGCCAGCAGCCAAGCAGAAGTTTCCCAAGAGACCCAGTACTTC.

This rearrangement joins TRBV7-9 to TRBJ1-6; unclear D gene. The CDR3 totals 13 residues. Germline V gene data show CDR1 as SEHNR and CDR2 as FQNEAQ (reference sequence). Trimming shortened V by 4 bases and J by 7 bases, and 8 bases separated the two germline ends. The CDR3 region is CASSSMQNSPLHF. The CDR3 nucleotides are TGTGCCAGCAGCTCGATGCAGAATTCACCCCTCCACTTT.

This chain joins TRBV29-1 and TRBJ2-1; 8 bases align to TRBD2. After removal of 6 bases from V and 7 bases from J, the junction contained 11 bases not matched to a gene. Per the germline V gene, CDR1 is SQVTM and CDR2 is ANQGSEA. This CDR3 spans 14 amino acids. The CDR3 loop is CSVRPGGARNEQFF. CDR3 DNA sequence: TGCAGCGTGAGACCCGGGGGGGCCAGGAATGAGCAGTTCTTC.

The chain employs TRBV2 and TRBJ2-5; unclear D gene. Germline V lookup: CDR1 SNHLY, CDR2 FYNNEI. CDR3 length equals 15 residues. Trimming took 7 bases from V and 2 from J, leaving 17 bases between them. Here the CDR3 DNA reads TGTGCCAGCATTTTAAGCACGAGCGTTCAAGAGACCCAGTACTTC. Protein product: CASILSTSVQETQYF.

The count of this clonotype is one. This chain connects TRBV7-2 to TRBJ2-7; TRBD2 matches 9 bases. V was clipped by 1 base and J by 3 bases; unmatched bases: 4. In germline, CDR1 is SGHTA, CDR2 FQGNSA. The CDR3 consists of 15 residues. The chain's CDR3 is CASSLVLAGSYEQYF. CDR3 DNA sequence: TGTGCCAGCAGCTTAGTGCTAGCGGGGAGCTACGAGCAGTACTTC. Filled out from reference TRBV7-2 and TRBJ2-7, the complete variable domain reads GAGVSQSPSNKVTEKGKDVELRCDPISGHTALYWYRQSLGQGLEFLIYFQGNSAPDKSGLPSDRFSAERTGGSVSTLTIQRTQQEDSAVYLCASSLVLAGSYEQYFGPGTRLTVT.

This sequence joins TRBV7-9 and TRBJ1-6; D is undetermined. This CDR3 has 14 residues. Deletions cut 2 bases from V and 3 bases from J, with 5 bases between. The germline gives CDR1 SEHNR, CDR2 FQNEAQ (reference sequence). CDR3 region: CASSLSIYNSPLHF. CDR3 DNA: TGTGCCAGCAGCTTATCCATCTATAATTCACCCCTCCACTTT.

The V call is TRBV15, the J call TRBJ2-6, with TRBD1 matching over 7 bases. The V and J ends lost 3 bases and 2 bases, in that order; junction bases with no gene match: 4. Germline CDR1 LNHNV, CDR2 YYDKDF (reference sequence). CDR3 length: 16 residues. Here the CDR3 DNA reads TGTGCCACCAGCAGGCACAGGGGCACTGGGGCCAACGTCCTGACTTTC. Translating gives CATSRHRGTGANVLTF.

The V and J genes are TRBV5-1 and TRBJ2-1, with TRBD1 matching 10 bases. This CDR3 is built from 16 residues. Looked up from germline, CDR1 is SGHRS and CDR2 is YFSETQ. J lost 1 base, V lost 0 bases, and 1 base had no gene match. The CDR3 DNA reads TGCGCCAGCAGCTTGGAGGGACAGGGGTCCTACAATGAGCAGTTCTTC. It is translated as CASSLEGQGSYNEQFF.

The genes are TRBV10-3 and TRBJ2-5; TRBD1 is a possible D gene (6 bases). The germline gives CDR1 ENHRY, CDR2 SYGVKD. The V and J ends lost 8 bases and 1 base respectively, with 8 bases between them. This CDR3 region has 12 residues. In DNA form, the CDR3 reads TGTGCCATCGGGGACATCCAAGAGACCCAGTACTTC. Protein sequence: CAIGDIQETQYF.

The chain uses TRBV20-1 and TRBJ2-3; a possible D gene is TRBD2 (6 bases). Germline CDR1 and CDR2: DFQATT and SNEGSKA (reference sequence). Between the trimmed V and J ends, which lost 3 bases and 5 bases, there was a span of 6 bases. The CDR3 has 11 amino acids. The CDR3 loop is CSASGGDTQYF. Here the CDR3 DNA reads TGCAGTGCTAGCGGGGGAGATACGCAGTATTTT.

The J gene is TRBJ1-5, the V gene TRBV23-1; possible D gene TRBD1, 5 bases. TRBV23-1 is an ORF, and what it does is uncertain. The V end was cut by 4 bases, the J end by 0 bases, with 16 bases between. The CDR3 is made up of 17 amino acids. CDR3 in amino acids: CASSLCGGYLSNQPQHF. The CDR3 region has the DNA TGCGCCAGCAGTCTCTGTGGGGGGTATCTTAGCAATCAGCCCCAGCATTTT.

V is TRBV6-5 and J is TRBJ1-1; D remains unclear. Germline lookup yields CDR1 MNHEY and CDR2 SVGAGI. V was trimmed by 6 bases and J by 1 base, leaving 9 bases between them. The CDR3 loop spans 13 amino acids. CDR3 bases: TGTGCCAGCAGAGGCCAACCGAACACTGAAGCTTTCTTT. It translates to CASRGQPNTEAFF.

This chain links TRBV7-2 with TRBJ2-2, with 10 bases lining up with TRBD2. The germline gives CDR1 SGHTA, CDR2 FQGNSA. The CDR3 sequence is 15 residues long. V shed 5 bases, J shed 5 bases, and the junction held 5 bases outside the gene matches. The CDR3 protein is CASSTGTSVTGELFF. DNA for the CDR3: TGTGCCAGCAGCACCGGGACTAGCGTAACCGGGGAGCTGTTTTTT.

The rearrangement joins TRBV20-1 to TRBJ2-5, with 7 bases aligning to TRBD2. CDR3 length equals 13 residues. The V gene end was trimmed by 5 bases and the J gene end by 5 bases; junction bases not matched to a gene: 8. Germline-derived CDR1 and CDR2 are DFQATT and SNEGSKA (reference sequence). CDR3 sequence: CSAPGLTRETQYF. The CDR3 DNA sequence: TGCAGTGCTCCGGGACTAACCCGGGAGACCCAGTACTTC.

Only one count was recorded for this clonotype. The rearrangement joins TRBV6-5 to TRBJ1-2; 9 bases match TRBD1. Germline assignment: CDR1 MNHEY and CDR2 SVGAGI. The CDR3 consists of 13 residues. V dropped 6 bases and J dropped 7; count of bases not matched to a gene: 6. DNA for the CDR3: TGTGCCAGCAGAAGCACAGGGGGCGGTGGCTACACCTTC. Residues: CASRSTGGGGYTF.

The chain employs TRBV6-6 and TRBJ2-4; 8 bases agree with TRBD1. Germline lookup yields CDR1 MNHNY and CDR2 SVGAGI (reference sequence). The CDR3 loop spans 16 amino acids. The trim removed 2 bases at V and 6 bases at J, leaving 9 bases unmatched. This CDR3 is CASSYATGAFVNIQYF. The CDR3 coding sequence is TGTGCCAGCAGTTACGCGACAGGGGCGTTCGTAAACATTCAGTACTTC.

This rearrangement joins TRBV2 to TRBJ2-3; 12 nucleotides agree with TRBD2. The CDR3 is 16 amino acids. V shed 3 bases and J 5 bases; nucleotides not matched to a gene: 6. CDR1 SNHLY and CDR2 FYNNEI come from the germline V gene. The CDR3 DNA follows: TGTGCCAGCAGTGAGAGACTAGCGGGGGTGGAAGATACGCAGTATTTT. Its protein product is CASSERLAGVEDTQYF.

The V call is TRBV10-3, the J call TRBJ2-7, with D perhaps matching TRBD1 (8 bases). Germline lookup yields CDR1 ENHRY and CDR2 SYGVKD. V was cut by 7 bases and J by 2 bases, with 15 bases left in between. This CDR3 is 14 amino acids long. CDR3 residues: CAITGGTGTYEQYF. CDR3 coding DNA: TGTGCCATCACCGGGGGGACAGGCACCTACGAGCAGTACTTC.